The rows below give T cell receptor beta chains drawn from one sample of a study of CD8+ T cells in alopecia areata. The protocol was immunoSEQ multiplex PCR, while the TCRdb copy is restricted to in-frame clones and leaves out a portion. The sample contains 130,000 or so clones, 85% to 90% of which appear only once. The source material was CD8+ T cells sorted from blood, sampled at week 4, from a patient treated with tofacitinib. The source of these receptors is a human donor with alopecia areata. The CDR3 runs from the conserved cysteine through the conserved F or W. A D gene is named only where the DNA matches it firmly. Only some rows state a clone size, as once, few, many or a class for expanded clones.

j_call clone_size v_call d_call cdr3_nt cdr3_aa
TRBJ2-7 - TRBV29-1 - TGCAGCGTAACAACGAACGTCTTCTACGAGCAGTACTTC CSVTTNVFYEQYF
TRBJ2-1 few TRBV25-1 - TGTGCCAGCAGTGCCGGTTGGAAGGGGCAGTTCTTC CASSAGWKGQFF
TRBJ2-7 - TRBV6-5 - TGTGCCAGCAGTTACTCCACAACTGGCGAGCAGTACTTC CASSYSTTGEQYF
TRBJ2-7 - TRBV25-1 - TGTGCCAGCAGTGAATCCCTAATTTTCCCCTACGAGCAGTACTTC CASSESLIFPYEQYF
TRBJ2-1 - TRBV29-1 TRBD2 TGCAGCGTTGAAGAGGCGGGAGGAGGTAATGAGCAGTTCTTC CSVEEAGGGNEQFF
TRBJ1-1 - TRBV19 TRBD1 TGTGCCAGTAGCTCCGGACAGGTGAACACTGAAGCTTTCTTT CASSSGQVNTEAFF
TRBJ2-7 once TRBV27 - TGTGCCAGCGGGTACTCAGGCTACGAGCAGTACTTC CASGYSGYEQYF
TRBJ2-1 - TRBV2 TRBD1 TGTGCCAGGGGCCCAGGGGGCAATGAGCAGTTCTTC CARGPGGNEQFF
TRBJ2-7 - TRBV29-1 TRBD1 TGCAGCGTTGAGCAGGGGGCTAATCAGTACTTC CSVEQGANQYF
TRBJ2-1 - TRBV7-6 - TGTGCCAGCAGCTTAGCGGTAATAGCCTATTCCTACAATGAGCAGTTCTTC CASSLAVIAYSYNEQFF
TRBJ2-7 - TRBV6-6 TRBD1 TGTGCCAGCAGTACGGGACAGGGGGGAGACGAGCAGTACTTC CASSTGQGGDEQYF
TRBJ1-1 - TRBV2 - TGTGCCAGCCTCGGAACATCTGAAGCTTTCTTT CASLGTSEAFF
TRBJ2-6 - TRBV6-1 - TGTGCCAGCAGTGAATGGGCACGCTCTGGGGCCAACGTCCTGACTTTC CASSEWARSGANVLTF
TRBJ2-1 - TRBV10-1 - TGCGCCAGCAGTGACGGTAGCGGTGTACAGTTCTTC CASSDGSGVQFF
TRBJ2-2 - TRBV23-1 TRBD2 TGCGCCAGCTCAAGCGGGACGGCGAACACCGGGGAGCTGTTTTTT CASSSGTANTGELFF
TRBJ2-7 - TRBV7-2 TRBD2 TGTGCCAGCAGAAGACGGGAGGGCTTCCCCTACGAGCAGTACTTC CASRRREGFPYEQYF
TRBJ2-7 - TRBV27 - TGTGCCAGCAGCGAAGGGGGGCCCTACGAGCAGTACTTC CASSEGGPYEQYF
TRBJ2-7 once TRBV27 TRBD2 TGTGCCAGCAGTACGGGACTAGCAGGCGAGCAGTACTTC CASSTGLAGEQYF
TRBJ1-5 - TRBV18 - TGTGCCAGCTCACCAGGACGCATAGGAGGCAATCAGCCCCAGCATTTT CASSPGRIGGNQPQHF
TRBJ2-7 - TRBV6-6 - TGTGCCAGCAGTGGTCTCCCTAACGAGCAGTACTTC CASSGLPNEQYF
TRBJ2-5 - TRBV4-1 TRBD2 TGCGCCAGCAGCCAAGGGGAGGGTTGGGAGACCCAGTACTTC CASSQGEGWETQYF
TRBJ2-7 - TRBV30 - TGTGCCTGGAACCTACAGGGTCATACCTACGAGCAGTACTTC CAWNLQGHTYEQYF
TRBJ2-3 - TRBV6-1 TRBD2 TGTGCCAGCAGTGAGTCTCTAGCGGGGTCCACAGATACGCAGTATTTT CASSESLAGSTDTQYF
TRBJ2-1 - TRBV27 - TGTGCCAGCAGTACCAATCTCGGGAGCTATGAGCAGTTCTTC CASSTNLGSYEQFF
TRBJ2-5 - TRBV4-1 - TGCGCCAGCAGCCAAGCGCCCTTAGAGACCCAGTACTTC CASSQAPLETQYF
TRBJ2-3 - TRBV13 - TGTGCCAGCAGTTCAGGGGTAGATACGCAGTATTTT CASSSGVDTQYF
TRBJ1-5 - TRBV4-1 - TGCGCCAGCAGCCAAGTAGGTAGCAATCAGCCCCAGCATTTT CASSQVGSNQPQHF
TRBJ1-5 - TRBV27 - TGTGCCAGCAGCCTCTATGGGGATCAGCCCCAGCATTTT CASSLYGDQPQHF
TRBJ2-4 once TRBV11-2 - TGTGCCAGCAGCTTAGAGGCGGAAAACATTCAGTACTTC CASSLEAENIQYF
TRBJ2-1 - TRBV29-1 - TGCAGCGTTGAAGGACAGGTGCCCGCCCTTGGGTGGTCCTACAATGAGCAGTTCTTC CSVEGQVPALGWSYNEQFF
TRBJ2-7 - TRBV5-6 - TGTGCCAGCAGCCCCCGACGACCCTACGAGCAGTACTTC CASSPRRPYEQYF
TRBJ2-5 - TRBV30 - TGTGCCTGGAGTGTGGGGAACCAAGAGACCCAGTACTTC CAWSVGNQETQYF
TRBJ2-5 - TRBV11-2 TRBD2 TGTGCCAGCAGCTTTCGACTAGCGGGCGCCCAAGAGACCCAGTACTTC CASSFRLAGAQETQYF
TRBJ2-7 - TRBV4-1 - TGCGCCAGCAGCCAAGAAGGGGGGGAAAGACTCGACTACGAGCAGTACTTC CASSQEGGERLDYEQYF
TRBJ2-1 - TRBV28 TRBD1 TGTGCCAGCAGCTTCGGGACAGTATACAATGAGCAGTTCTTC CASSFGTVYNEQFF
TRBJ2-5 - TRBV27 - TGTGCCAGCAGTCAACTAGGGACGCCTGACCCCCAAGAGACCCAGTACTTC CASSQLGTPDPQETQYF
TRBJ2-7 - TRBV7-9 TRBD1 TGTGCCAGCAGCTTAGAAGGGGGCGGCTACGAGCAGTACTTC CASSLEGGGYEQYF
TRBJ2-1 - TRBV6-6 TRBD2 TGTGCCAGCAGTTACCTCGGGAGCGGGGGATACAATGAGCAGTTCTTC CASSYLGSGGYNEQFF
TRBJ1-1 few TRBV27 - TGTGCCAGCAGTTCCAATCCGGACAATGAAGCTTTCTTT CASSSNPDNEAFF
TRBJ2-1 - TRBV19 TRBD2 TGTGCCATCTCCAGCGGGGGGGATTACAATGAGCAGTTCTTC CAISSGGDYNEQFF
TRBJ2-1 - TRBV9 TRBD1 TGTGCCAGCAGCGGATTTACAGGGGATTTTTCCTACAATGAGCAGTTCTTC CASSGFTGDFSYNEQFF
TRBJ2-5 - TRBV27 TRBD1 TGTGCCAGCAGTCTGCCGGGACAGGGTCGCGAGACCCAGTACTTC CASSLPGQGRETQYF
TRBJ2-7 once TRBV7-6 - TGTGCCAGCACTGGCGGCACCGAGCAGTACTTC CASTGGTEQYF
TRBJ1-1 - TRBV30 - TGTGCCTGGAGTCTAGGGCCTGAAGCTTTCTTT CAWSLGPEAFF
TRBJ2-7 - TRBV15 - TGTGCCACCAGCAGAAATTCCTACGAGCAGTACTTC CATSRNSYEQYF
TRBJ2-2 - TRBV11-2 - TGTGCCAGCAGCCCGGGGACGTCCAACACCGGGGAGCTGTTTTTT CASSPGTSNTGELFF
TRBJ2-1 - TRBV27 TRBD2 TGTGCCAGCAGTCCCGGGACTAGCGGGCCGGGCACCTACAATGAGCAGTTCTTC CASSPGTSGPGTYNEQFF
TRBJ2-5 - TRBV27 - TGTGCCAGCAGTGCCCCCCTCCAAGAGACCCAGTACTTC CASSAPLQETQYF
TRBJ2-7 - TRBV27 TRBD1 TGTGCCAGCAGTTACGGGACAGGGTTTACCTACGAGCAGTACTTC CASSYGTGFTYEQYF